The rows below give T cell receptor beta chains drawn from one sample of a study of CD8+CD57+ T cells in acquired aplastic anemia. TCRdb re-called the reads with MiXCR, one entry per CDR3 protein. The table records almost 20,000 distinct CDR3 sequences, approximately 37% of them present only once. Sequenced input: CD8+CD57+ T cells sorted from PBMCs. All receptors come from a human donor with aplastic anemia. CDR3s include the opening cysteine and the closing phenylalanine or tryptophan. A D gene is named only where the DNA matches it firmly. Expanded clones are given a class, and other clones once, few, many or no size at all.

clone_size	v_call	d_call	j_call	cdr3_nt	cdr3_aa
.	TRBV7-3	.	TRBJ1-6	TGTGCCAGCAGTTGGGGGCAACCCCCCCCCCCCCCCCCCCCCTTT	CASSWGQPPPPPPPF
.	TRBV30	TRBD1	TRBJ1-2	TGTGCCTGGAGTGTACCCAGGACAGGGATTTTCGGCTACACCTTC	CAWSVPRTGIFGYTF
few	TRBV29-1	TRBD1	TRBJ2-7	TGCAGCGTTGTTTCAGGGGGCGAGCAGTACTTC	CSVVSGGEQYF
.	TRBV6-6	.	TRBJ1-2	TGTGCCAGCAGTTACTCCTCCCAGGGTGGGAGCTACACCTTC	CASSYSSQGGSYTF
.	TRBV5-4	TRBD1	TRBJ1-1	TGTGCCAGCAGCTTGGACCCAGGGGGCTGGACTGAAGCTTTCTTT	CASSLDPGGWTEAFF
.	TRBV7-3	TRBD1	TRBJ2-2	TGTGCCAGCAGCTTAGAGGGACAGAGTAACACCGGGGAGCTGTTTTTT	CASSLEGQSNTGELFF
.	TRBV29-1	.	TRBJ2-7	TGCAGCGTTGTCCGGCCAGACTTTCCCTACGAGCAGTACTTC	CSVVRPDFPYEQYF
.	TRBV29-1	TRBD1	TRBJ1-1	TGCAGCGTCCCGGACAGGACGAACACTGAAGCTTTCTTT	CSVPDRTNTEAFF
.	TRBV29-1	.	TRBJ2-5	TGCAGCGTTGAGGACGGGCCTCAAGAGACCCAGTACTTC	CSVEDGPQETQYF
.	TRBV27	.	TRBJ2-3	TGTGCCAGCAGTTTAACGGGAGTTGGCACAGATACGCAGTATTTT	CASSLTGVGTDTQYF
.	TRBV5-1	TRBD1	TRBJ2-1	TGCGCCAGCGGTACAGGGGGCAGCTCCTACAATGAGCAGTTCTTC	CASGTGGSSYNEQFF